The 14 T cell receptor beta chains given below trace back to one sample, sequenced in a study of CXCR3-negative and CXCR3-positive naive CD8 T cells. Carrying UMI labels, the TRB cDNA libraries were prepared through 5' RACE. TCRdb reprocessed the 5' RACE reads; each CDR3 protein has one entry and no DNA is given. There are 60,000 or so distinct CDR3 sequences in the sample, with more than 20% held by the top ten. What was sequenced was memory CD8+ T cells from blood. Source of these receptors: a human donor in good health. Some clones in this sample may be carry-over from other donors' samples.

CDR3 in amino acids: CASSFSRKLPRREQYF. The chain couples TRBV28 to TRBJ2-7; the D call of TRBD1 rests on TCRdb alone, since no DNA is present to check it. This CDR3 comprises 16 residues. The germline CDR1 and CDR2 sequences are MDHEN and SYDVKM.

The chain joins TRBV3-1 to TRBJ2-7. The CDR3 is 17 amino acids. CDR1 and CDR2 (germline): LGHDT, YNNKEL (reference sequence). The CDR3 loop reads CASSQGTGIQRLYEQYF.

This clonotype is classed as medium-sized by frequency. CDR3 sequence reads: CASSQLGTDNTYEQYF. The chain is built from TRBV4-3 and TRBJ2-7; TCRdb lists TRBD1, though no DNA is available to test this call. From germline, CDR1 is LGHNA and CDR2 YSLEER. CDR3 length equals 16 residues.

This CDR3 is CSVEDGTEAGTNEKLFF. The rearrangement joins TRBV29-1 to TRBJ1-4; with no DNA, the TCRdb D assignment of TRBD1 cannot be verified. The CDR3 loop spans 17 amino acids. From germline, CDR1 is SQVTM and CDR2 ANQGSEA.

The V gene is TRBV4-2, the J gene TRBJ1-3; TCRdb returns TRBD1, unconfirmable since there is no DNA. In germline, CDR1 is LGHNA, CDR2 YNFKEQ. The CDR3 sequence is 16 residues long. The CDR3 spells CASSQVTGGSGNTIYF.

The J gene is TRBJ2-5, the V gene TRBV7-9; the D gene TCRdb calls, TRBD2, cannot be checked with no DNA. Germline V gives CDR1 SEHNR, CDR2 FQNEAQ (reference sequence). The CDR3 loop spans 17 amino acids. This chain's CDR3 is CASSFPPDVAFQETQYF.

The J gene is TRBJ1-4, the V gene TRBV28. Germline loops: CDR1 MDHEN, CDR2 SYDVKM. This CDR3 has 13 amino acids. The CDR3 spells CASSSLGSRGLFF.

The chain uses TRBV21-1 and TRBJ2-5; with no DNA, the TCRdb D assignment of TRBD1 cannot be verified. TRBV21-1 is reported as a pseudogene. The CDR3 spans 14 residues. The CDR3 sequence is CASSKEPRRETQYF.

CDR3 loop: CSVEKGQGSDEQYF. The rearrangement links TRBV29-1 to TRBJ2-7; TCRdb reports TRBD1, a call that lacks DNA to check it against. This CDR3 has 14 residues. Germline assignment: CDR1 SQVTM and CDR2 ANQGSEA.

This rearrangement joins TRBV5-5 to TRBJ2-5. Germline V gene lookup returns CDR1 SGHKS and CDR2 YYEKEE (reference sequence). CDR3 length: 14 amino acids. The CDR3 reads CASSLEFGEETQYF.

This chain uses TRBV27 with TRBJ1-1. The CDR3 is 14 residues long. Germline V gene lookup returns CDR1 MNHEY and CDR2 SMNVEV (reference sequence). The CDR3: CASSDMSGNTEAFF.

The genes are TRBV11-2 and TRBJ2-7; TCRdb's assignment of TRBD2 cannot be checked, as there is no DNA. Germline CDR1 SGHAT, CDR2 FQNNGV. The CDR3 has 14 residues. This chain's CDR3 is CASSSTSGSYEQYF.

The chain recombines TRBV6-6 with TRBJ1-1; the TRBD1 assignment by TCRdb is unverifiable without DNA. The CDR3 covers 14 residues. Germline CDR1 and CDR2: MNHNY and SVGAGI (reference sequence). The CDR3 reads CASSYSGQGHEAFF.

The chain couples TRBV28 to TRBJ2-7; TCRdb's D call of TRBD1 is untestable without DNA. The CDR3 extends over 15 amino acids. Germline values: CDR1 MDHEN, CDR2 SYDVKM. CDR3 sequence reads: CASSNPGTGLYEQYF.